This TCR beta chain was captured by sequencing in a study of pediatric ulcerative colitis. General study points: A couple of patients' blood samples yielded substantially fewer templates. This repertoire reflects total lymphocytes rather than subpopulations like regulatory T cells.

During colonoscopy, one to two rectal pinch biopsies were collected. Ulcerative colitis patients received no immunosuppressive medication before the diagnostic colonoscopy. Germline assignment: CDR1 SGHVS and CDR2 FNYEAQ. This CDR3 is 16 amino acids long. Trimming left V 4 bases short and J 1 base short, with 16 bases between. The assay was run at survey level. Profiled with immunoSEQ multiplex PCR; TCRdb holds only in-frame clones, not every one. The sample records 20,000 to 25,000 clones, about 65% being singletons. As for this clone: Antigen specificity is unknown.

The TCR comes from a boy under 18 with severe ulcerative colitis. Material: gut tissue. This chain uses TRBV7-6 with TRBJ2-5; unclear D gene. The CDR3 loop is CASSSHILATQETQYF. CDR3 nucleotides: TGTGCCAGCAGCTCCCACATCCTTGCAACCCAAGAGACCCAGTACTTC.